The entry that follows covers one T cell receptor (beta chain) sequence. No antigen is known for it. Nominally healthy donors were sampled, though unrecorded immune exposures were likely. This sample is drawn from a study of cytomegalovirus exposure and HLA in healthy donors. Study results and limitations: Clonal expansion, a later analysis showed, was greater in HLA-associated TCR beta chains than in equally common others. The Asian-associated ancestry cluster reportedly had fewer N-insertions than the approximately 670-donor mean in a later analysis.

Germline lookup yields CDR1 MNHNY and CDR2 SVGAGI (reference sequence). Trimming pared 0 bases from V and 1 base from J, leaving 8 bases between. The CDR3 is 15 residues long. PCR used 60 Vbeta primers and 13 Jbeta primers. TCRdb's table, derived via immunoSEQ multiplex PCR, lists solely in-frame clones and lacks some. This sample has about 99,000 clones; 79% occur once, and the top ten carry roughly 4%. The chain is built from TRBV6-6 and TRBJ2-3, with a tentative D call TRBD2 (6 bases). The TCR sequence derives from a man aged 50 or older in good health and CMV-seropositive. Source material: PBMCs. CDR3 nucleotides: TGTGCCAGCAGTTACTCGTGGGGGGGCACAGATACGCAGTATTTT. This codes for CASSYSWGGTDTQYF.